This T cell receptor beta chain was profiled in a study of blood T cell repertoires in COVID-19. About the study: The study drew acute and convalescent COVID-19 samples from the United States, Italy and Spain.

Libraries were prepared by immunoSEQ multiplex PCR; TCRdb keeps only in-frame clonotypes and omits some of them. The sample has 250,000 to 300,000 clones; over 80% are singletons. Source material: peripheral blood. This TCR was recovered from a woman aged 40-49 years with acute or convalescent COVID-19.

In DNA, the CDR3 is TGTGCCAGCTCACCACCGATTGAGCGTCAAGAGACCCAGTACTTC. Translation gives CASSPPIERQETQYF. The V call is TRBV18, the J call TRBJ2-5; D is undetermined. V was shortened by 0 bases and J by 2 bases, with 10 bases between the two germline ends. Germline V gene lookup returns CDR1 KGHSH and CDR2 LQKENI. The CDR3 extends over 15 amino acids.